The 22 T cell receptor beta chains in this list originate from one sample, sequenced in a study of CD4 T cells in relation to SARS-CoV-2 and coronaviruses. Assay: immunoSEQ multiplex PCR; the TCRdb copy retains only in-frame clones and omits some. This sample yields about 56,000 clones, of which about 91% are seen a single time; under 0.4% belongs to the top ten. The sequenced sample consisted of naive CD4+ T cells from PBMCs. Specified subset: naive CD4+ T cells isolated by negative enrichment. These receptors were taken from an adult with COVID-19.

This chain joins TRBV7-9 and TRBJ2-2, with 8 bases identical to TRBD2. Unmatched junction bases numbered 3, after V lost 1 base and J lost 2 bases. The CDR3 has 16 amino acids. In germline, CDR1 is SEHNR, CDR2 FQNEAQ (reference sequence). CDR3 protein: CASSLGLAGNTGELFF. DNA of the CDR3: TGTGCCAGCAGCTTAGGCCTAGCGGGCAACACCGGGGAGCTGTTTTTT.

The rearrangement uses TRBV6-1 and TRBJ2-7; D gene unclear. Looked up from germline, CDR1 is MNHNS and CDR2 is SASEGT. V gave up 5 bases and J gave up 0 bases, with 11 bases separating them. This CDR3 is built from 14 residues. CDR3 bases: TGTGCCAGCAGTAACACGGCGCTCTCCTACGAGCAGTACTTC. It specifies CASSNTALSYEQYF.

The rearrangement links TRBV11-2 to TRBJ2-3, with D unresolved. Germline CDR1 SGHAT, CDR2 FQNNGV. The CDR3 extends over 14 amino acids. Trimming removed 5 bases from V and 0 bases from J, with 9 bases in between. The CDR3 coding sequence is TGTGCCAGCAGCAACCCACTAAGCACAGATACGCAGTATTTT. Amino acids: CASSNPLSTDTQYF.

The chain uses TRBV5-1 and TRBJ2-5; the D gene is possibly TRBD2 (5 bases). V was pared by 0 bases and J by 0 bases, with 6 bases between. From germline, CDR1 is SGHRS and CDR2 YFSETQ. The CDR3 is 14 residues long. CDR3 sequence: CASSLVGNQETQYF. As DNA, the CDR3 is TGCGCCAGCAGCTTGGTCGGGAACCAAGAGACCCAGTACTTC.

The genes are TRBV5-1 and TRBJ2-3; D gene ambiguous. CDR1 and CDR2 (germline): SGHRS, YFSETQ. The CDR3 is 13 residues long. Trimming stripped 4 bases from V and 5 bases from J, with 11 bases between. CDR3 sequence: CASSQPPEDTQYF. The CDR3 coding sequence is TGCGCCAGCAGCCAACCCCCCGAAGATACGCAGTATTTT.

This clone was recorded once. The genes are TRBV25-1 and TRBJ2-2; possibly TRBD1 for D (5 bases). Germline V gene data show CDR1 as MGHDK and CDR2 as SYGVNS. The CDR3 spans 13 residues. V lost 7 bases to trimming and J lost 2 bases, with 8 bases between them. CDR3 DNA: TGTGCCAGCAAGACAGAAAACACCGGGGAGCTGTTTTTT. Protein product: CASKTENTGELFF.

The chain joins TRBV5-6 to TRBJ1-2, with 8 bases identical to TRBD1. The germline CDR1 and CDR2 sequences are SGHDT and YYEEEE. Losses at the gene ends were 6 bases for V and 7 bases for J; bases not matched to a gene: 17. The CDR3 has 16 amino acids. CDR3 sequence (DNA): TGTGCCAGCATGACTCGATTGACAGGGGCGCAGGGTGGCTACACCTTC. This codes for CASMTRLTGAQGGYTF.

This clone appeared a single time. V is TRBV6-4 and J is TRBJ2-1; D might be TRBD1 or TRBD2, each matching 5 bases. Trimming took off 5 bases at V and 0 bases at J, with 11 bases between the two ends. CDR1 is MRHNA and CDR2 is SNTAGT in the germline V gene. The length of the CDR3 is 15 residues. The CDR3 sequence is CASSTGPSSYNEQFF. CDR3 nucleotides: TGTGCCAGCAGTACGGGACCTAGCTCCTACAATGAGCAGTTCTTC.

This chain uses TRBV6-1 with TRBJ2-3; the D gene is possibly TRBD2 (6 bases). The length of the CDR3 is 16 residues. V was shortened by 2 bases and J by 3 bases, with 15 bases between the two germline ends. From germline, CDR1 is MNHNS and CDR2 SASEGT. This CDR3 reads CASSESSRELTDTQYF. CDR3 nucleotides: TGTGCCAGCAGTGAATCCTCTCGGGAGCTAACAGATACGCAGTATTTT.

Note on this clone: Distinct nucleotide sequences in the sample also encode this CDR3. The V gene is TRBV4-1, the J gene TRBJ2-3; D perhaps matches TRBD2 (6 bases). The germline gives CDR1 MGHRA, CDR2 YSYEKL. V was shortened by 1 base and J by 0 bases, with 8 bases between the two germline ends. The CDR3 spans 15 residues. The DNA of the CDR3 is TGCGCCAGCAGCCAAGTCGGGACTAGCACAGATACGCAGTATTTT. Translating it yields CASSQVGTSTDTQYF.

The rearrangement uses TRBV6-5 and TRBJ2-7; the match to TRBD2 covers 9 bases. CDR3 length: 13 amino acids. Germline loops: CDR1 MNHEY, CDR2 SVGAGI. V was pared by 4 bases and J by 7 bases, with 5 bases of the junction left unmatched. The CDR3 loop is CASSFLAGKEQYF. CDR3 nucleotides: TGTGCCAGCAGTTTTCTAGCGGGGAAAGAGCAGTACTTC.

The CDR3 nucleotides are TGTGCCAGCAGTCCCACAGGGGCAGGGGAGCAGTACTTC. Its protein product is CASSPTGAGEQYF. The rearrangement uses TRBV12-3 or TRBV12-4 and TRBJ2-7, with 7 bases identical to TRBD1. CDR3 length equals 13 residues. J gave up 7 bases and V 5 bases, and 8 bases lay outside the gene matches.

J is TRBJ1-3 and V is TRBV28; D is unclear. Germline CDR1 reads MDHEN; CDR2 reads SYDVKM. Trimming took off 3 bases at V and 1 base at J, with 4 bases between the two ends. The length of the CDR3 is 13 residues. The CDR3 protein is CASSFRSGNTIYF. The CDR3 region has the DNA TGTGCCAGCAGTTTCCGTTCTGGAAACACCATATATTTT.

The V gene is TRBV20-1, the J gene TRBJ2-7; D is possibly TRBD2 (6 bases). From germline, CDR1 is DFQATT and CDR2 SNEGSKA (reference sequence). Trimming removed 3 bases at V and 4 bases at J, with 13 bases between. The CDR3 runs 13 residues. For the CDR3, the DNA is TGCAGTGCTAGTAACGGGAGAACATACGAGCAGTACTTC. It is translated as CSASNGRTYEQYF.

The rearrangement joins TRBV7-9 to TRBJ2-3; TRBD2 matches at 9 bases. This CDR3 region has 19 residues. V shed 5 bases, J shed 2 bases, and the junction held 17 bases outside the gene matches. Germline V gene lookup returns CDR1 SEHNR and CDR2 FQNEAQ (reference sequence). In nucleotides, the CDR3 is TGTGCCAGCAGCCCGGGGGCTAGCGGGACGGCCAGGTACACAGATACGCAGTATTTT. This sequence encodes CASSPGASGTARYTDTQYF.

The chain couples TRBV6-5 to TRBJ2-5, with D hard to call. Trimming stripped 6 bases from V and 5 bases from J, with 16 bases between. This CDR3 comprises 14 residues. Germline CDR1 and CDR2: MNHEY and SVGAGI. The DNA of the CDR3 is TGTGCCAGCAGCATCCTTGGCCGGCCGGAGACCCAGTACTTC. This translates into CASSILGRPETQYF.

V is TRBV28 and J is TRBJ2-6; the D gene is possibly TRBD1 (6 bases). The CDR3 sequence is 17 residues long. V was clipped by 5 bases and J by 2 bases, with 16 bases between them. Germline CDR1 and CDR2: MDHEN and SYDVKM. CDR3 region: CASSGVQGSPGANVLTF. DNA for the CDR3: TGTGCCAGCAGTGGGGTACAGGGAAGTCCTGGGGCCAACGTCCTGACTTTC.

V and J are TRBV11-2 and TRBJ2-5, with D unclear. CDR3 length equals 13 residues. Trimming shortened V by 5 bases and J by 5 bases, and 12 bases separated the two germline ends. Looked up from germline, CDR1 is SGHAT and CDR2 is FQNNGV. The CDR3 loop reads CASSQRPRETQYF. The CDR3 nucleotides read TGTGCCAGCAGCCAAAGACCCCGGGAGACCCAGTACTTC.

The V call is TRBV21-1, the J call TRBJ2-2; the tabulated D call, TRBD2, remains unverified against the DNA. TRBV21-1 counts as a pseudogene. The CDR3 runs to 14 residues. CDR3 amino acids: CASSPILRSGELFF. CDR3 bases: TGTGCCAGCAGCCCGATCCTAAGGAGCGGGGAGCTGTTTTTT.

CDR3 coding DNA: TGTGCCAGCAGCTTAAACCGGGGGAGCTACGAGCAGTACTTC. Protein product: CASSLNRGSYEQYF. The V and J genes are TRBV7-2 and TRBJ2-7, with D perhaps TRBD2 (6 bases). CDR1 SGHTA and CDR2 FQGNSA come from the germline V gene. Trimming removed 2 bases from V and 3 bases from J, with 11 bases in between. This CDR3 is 14 amino acids long.

The J gene is TRBJ2-7, the V gene TRBV6-6; D unclear. The CDR3 loop spans 12 amino acids. Trimming removed 5 bases from V and 2 bases from J, with 7 bases in between. The germline V gene has CDR1 MNHNY and CDR2 SVGAGI (reference sequence). CDR3 nucleotide sequence: TGTGCCAGCAGTGCCGGAGCCTACGAGCAGTACTTC. It yields the protein CASSAGAYEQYF.

This chain connects TRBV7-6 to TRBJ2-3; no clear D. The germline V and J ends were trimmed by 5 bases and 2 bases, with 17 bases remaining between them. The length of the CDR3 is 16 residues. CDR1 is SGHVS and CDR2 is FNYEAQ in the germline V gene. The CDR3 protein is CASSRSMLRFTDTQYF. The CDR3 coding sequence is TGTGCCAGCAGCCGCTCGATGCTGCGGTTCACAGATACGCAGTATTTT.